Included here is one TCR beta chain sequence, with context. Using immunoSEQ multiplex PCR, the repertoire was profiled, and TCRdb retains in-frame clones only, with some absent. The sample holds around 310,000 clones, around 90% seen once. The data originate from a study of blood T cell repertoires in COVID-19. The wider study: Sites in the United States, Italy and Spain provided acute and convalescent COVID-19 samples.

V lost 5 bases and J 0 bases, leaving 14 bases between the germline ends. CDR3 length equals 17 residues. The germline CDR1 and CDR2 sequences are MNHEY and SMNVEV (reference sequence). The specimen was peripheral blood. The J gene is TRBJ1-6, the V gene TRBV27, with a weak D call TRBD1 (5 bases). This clonotype was obtained from a woman aged 40 to 50 with COVID-19, enrolled during active disease. CDR3 loop: CASSQRQSSSYNSPLHF. CDR3 DNA sequence: TGTGCCAGCAGTCAACGACAGAGTAGCTCCTATAATTCACCCCTCCACTTT.